This T cell receptor (beta chain) derives from a study of shared clonotypes between healthy human individuals. Study results and caveats: The naive CD4 repertoires of several donors were compared, and about 5% of clonotypes were shared.

V trimming: 5 bases; J trimming: 5 bases; junction bases outside the gene matches: 8. This CDR3 is built from 16 residues. Germline loops: CDR1 SEHNR, CDR2 FQNEAQ (reference sequence). Notes on this clone: Antigen specificity is unknown.

Only in-frame clones appear in the TCRdb table, and some are missing; sequencing was by immunoSEQ multiplex PCR. The data hold a few million clones, with over 85% observed a single time. This chain joins TRBV7-9 and TRBJ2-2; TRBD1 aligns across 10 bases. Sequencing input: naive CD4+ T cells sorted from blood. The subset is: CD45RA+ positively selected. This clonotype originated in a young man in good health. This CDR3 reads CASSPAGQGRTGELFF. CDR3 coding DNA: TGTGCCAGCAGCCCAGCGGGACAGGGGCGGACCGGGGAGCTGTTTTTT.